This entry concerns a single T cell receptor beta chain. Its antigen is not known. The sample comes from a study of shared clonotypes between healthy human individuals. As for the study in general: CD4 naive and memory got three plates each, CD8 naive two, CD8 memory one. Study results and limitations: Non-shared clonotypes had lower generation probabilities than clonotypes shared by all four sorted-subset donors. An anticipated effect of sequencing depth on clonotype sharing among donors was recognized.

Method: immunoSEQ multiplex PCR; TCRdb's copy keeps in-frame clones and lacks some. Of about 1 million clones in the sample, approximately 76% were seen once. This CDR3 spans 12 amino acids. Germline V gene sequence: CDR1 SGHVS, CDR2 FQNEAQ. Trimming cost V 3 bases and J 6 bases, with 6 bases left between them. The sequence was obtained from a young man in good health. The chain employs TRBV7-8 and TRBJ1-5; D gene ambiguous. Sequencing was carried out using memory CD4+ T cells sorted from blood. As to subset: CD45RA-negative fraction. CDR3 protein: CASSFPVQPQHF. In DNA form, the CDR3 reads TGTGCCAGCAGCTTCCCGGTTCAGCCCCAGCATTTT.